Below, 19 T cell receptor beta chains from the same sample are listed, as sequenced in a study of cytomegalovirus exposure and HLA in healthy donors. PCR amplification relied on 60 Vbeta primers (plus 13 Jbeta primers). TCRdb's copy holds only in-frame clones and misses some; the assay was immunoSEQ multiplex PCR. Of 100,000 to 150,000 clones in the sample, 65% to 80% are singletons; the top ten hold less than 2%. The sequencing input was PBMCs. All receptors derive from a woman between 35 and 50 years old in good health and CMV-seronegative.

The rearrangement links TRBV28 to TRBJ1-1; D not certain. Germline CDR1 reads MDHEN; CDR2 reads SYDVKM. Deletions cut 4 bases from V and 3 bases from J, with 6 bases between. This CDR3 comprises 12 residues. The CDR3 region has the DNA TGTGCCAGCAGTTCGGAGTACACTGAAGCTTTCTTT. Amino acids: CASSSEYTEAFF.

The chain recombines TRBV29-1 with TRBJ2-7; 7 nucleotides match TRBD1. This CDR3 is built from 14 residues. Unmatched junction bases numbered 15, after V lost 7 bases and J lost 6 bases. The germline V gene has CDR1 SQVTM and CDR2 ANQGSEA. The CDR3 DNA is TGCAGCGGTCGACAGGGCATGCCGGAGAGCGAGCAGTACTTC. Translation: CSGRQGMPESEQYF.

This sequence joins TRBV30 and TRBJ2-7; D is possibly TRBD2 (5 bases). CDR3 length: 11 residues. Germline V lookup: CDR1 GTSNPN, CDR2 SVGIG (reference sequence). Trimming left V 4 bases short and J 4 bases short, with 8 bases between. DNA of the CDR3: TGTGCCTGGATGTCGGGGTACGAGCAGTACTTC. Its protein is CAWMSGYEQYF.

The chain uses TRBV9 and TRBJ2-1; 10 nucleotides match TRBD2. From germline, CDR1 is SGDLS and CDR2 YYNGEE. This CDR3 has 17 residues. The V segment lost 0 bases and the J segment 1 base; nucleotides outside the gene matches: 4. The CDR3 DNA sequence: TGTGCCAGCAGCGTAGAGGCTAGCGGGGGTTCCTACAATGAGCAGTTCTTC. Its protein is CASSVEASGGSYNEQFF.

In its sample, this clone was seen once. The rearrangement links TRBV18 to TRBJ2-7; D is perhaps TRBD1 (6 bases). The CDR3 is 13 residues long. Germline CDR1 reads KGHSH; CDR2 reads LQKENI. V was clipped by 4 bases and J by 4 bases, with 11 bases between them. The CDR3 spells CASSLNREYEQYF. In nucleotides, the CDR3 is TGTGCCAGCTCACTAAACAGGGAGTACGAGCAGTACTTC.

The chain couples TRBV10-2 to TRBJ1-4; the D gene is possibly TRBD1 (5 bases). Germline CDR1 is WSHSY and CDR2 is SAAADI. This CDR3 comprises 12 residues. V was clipped by 4 bases and J by 14 bases, with 14 bases between them. The CDR3 loop is CASSATTGGLFF. In DNA form, the CDR3 reads TGCGCCAGCAGTGCCACCACGGGGGGGCTGTTTTTT.

The chain uses TRBV5-6 and TRBJ2-7; weak D call: TRBD1 (6 bases). The germline V and J ends were trimmed by 3 bases and 0 bases, with 16 bases remaining between them. From germline, CDR1 is SGHDT and CDR2 YYEEEE. This CDR3 spans 16 amino acids. In DNA form, the CDR3 reads TGTGCCAGCAGCTCGGCCCTCAGGGGTCTCTCCTACGAGCAGTACTTC. It encodes CASSSALRGLSYEQYF.

The chain joins TRBV11-2 to TRBJ1-1; tentative D call: TRBD1 (5 bases). V was shortened by 4 bases and J by 3 bases, with 12 bases between the two germline ends. This CDR3 region has 14 residues. Germline CDR1 is SGHAT and CDR2 is FQNNGV. This CDR3 reads CASSSAGKDTEAFF. CDR3 sequence (DNA): TGTGCCAGCAGCTCGGCAGGGAAGGACACTGAAGCTTTCTTT.

The chain combines TRBV7-2 with TRBJ1-1; D not certain. Trimming stripped 6 bases from V and 3 bases from J, with 11 bases between. CDR3 length: 13 amino acids. Germline assignment: CDR1 SGHTA and CDR2 FQGNSA. CDR3: CASSLSGDTEAFF. The CDR3 coding sequence is TGTGCCAGCAGTCTGTCGGGTGACACTGAAGCTTTCTTT.

V is TRBV19 and J is TRBJ1-1, with a tentative D call TRBD1 (6 bases). The ends were cut back, 3 bases at V and 8 bases at J, with 10 bases in the middle. The CDR3 contains 12 residues. CDR1 is LNHDA, CDR2 SQIVND, per germline (reference sequence). The CDR3 nucleotides are TGTGCCAGTAGTATCAGTAGGGGGGAAGCTTTCTTT. It is translated as CASSISRGEAFF. Variable domain in full (rest from reference TRBV19 and TRBJ1-1): DGGITQSPKYLFRKEGQNVTLSCEQNLNHDAMYWYRQDPGQGLRLIYYSQIVNDFQKGDIAEGYSVSREKKESFPLTVTSAQKNPTAFYLCASSISRGEAFFGQGTRLTVV.

Remarks on this clone: The same CDR3 can be traced to other DNA sequences in this sample. The rearrangement links TRBV30 to TRBJ2-2; perhaps TRBD2 as D (6 bases). The germline gives CDR1 GTSNPN, CDR2 SVGIG (reference sequence). The CDR3 contains 13 residues. Trimming took 0 bases from V and 7 from J, leaving 9 bases between them. DNA of the CDR3: TGTGCCTGGAGTGTAGGGCGGGGCGGGGAGCTGTTTTTT. This codes for CAWSVGRGGELFF.

Turning to this clone: In the same sample, other DNA sequences code for this CDR3. The chain links TRBV27 to TRBJ1-1; 8 nucleotides agree with TRBD1. With 2 bases clipped from V and 4 bases from J, the junction kept 3 bases outside the gene matches. The germline gives CDR1 MNHEY, CDR2 SMNVEV (reference sequence). This CDR3 has 14 residues. CDR3 nucleotides: TGTGCCAGCAGTTTACAGGGGGCGGGCACTGAAGCTTTCTTT. Translating gives CASSLQGAGTEAFF.

V usage is TRBV5-1 and J usage is TRBJ2-3, with 8 bases aligning to TRBD2. The V and J ends lost 7 bases and 0 bases, in that order; junction bases with no gene match: 10. CDR3 length: 16 amino acids. Germline CDR1 SGHRS, CDR2 YFSETQ. CDR3 coding DNA: TGCGCCAGCGGAGAGGCGGGGGGTTCTAGCACAGATACGCAGTATTTT. It translates to CASGEAGGSSTDTQYF. Filled out from reference TRBV5-1 and TRBJ2-3, the complete variable domain reads KAGVTQTPRYLIKTRGQQVTLSCSPISGHRSVSWYQQTPGQGLQFLFEYFSETQRNKGNFPGRFSGRQFSNSRSEMNVSTLELGDSALYLCASGEAGGSSTDTQYFGPGTRLTVL.

V usage is TRBV28 and J usage is TRBJ1-5; D not resolved. This CDR3 has 14 amino acids. The germline V gene has CDR1 MDHEN and CDR2 SYDVKM. V gave up 6 bases and J gave up 0 bases, with 9 bases separating them. CDR3 region: CASRAQISNQPQHF. In DNA, the CDR3 is TGTGCCAGCAGGGCACAGATTAGCAATCAGCCCCAGCATTTT.

CDR3 nucleotides: TGTGCCAGCAGTTTATCGAGGGCCCAGGAGGGGGCGGTCTATGGCTACACCTTC. This gives the protein CASSLSRAQEGAVYGYTF. The V call is TRBV27, the J call TRBJ1-2; 7 bases are a match to TRBD1. Germline CDR1 MNHEY, CDR2 SMNVEV (reference sequence). The J segment lost 4 bases and the V segment lost 0 bases, leaving 14 bases of the junction unmatched. There are 18 residues in the CDR3.

This clone was seen a single time. The chain couples TRBV4-2 to TRBJ1-6; unclear D gene. There are 16 residues in the CDR3. The germline gives CDR1 LGHNA, CDR2 YNFKEQ. The V and J ends lost 0 bases and 0 bases respectively, with 6 bases between them. CDR3 DNA: TGTGCCAGCAGCCAAGATAGGAGCTCCTATAATTCACCCCTCCACTTT. This sequence encodes CASSQDRSSYNSPLHF.

The chain links TRBV14 to TRBJ1-2, with 7 bases matching TRBD1. The CDR3 runs to 15 residues. Germline CDR1 is SGHDN and CDR2 is FVKESK. V dropped 2 bases and J dropped 4; count of bases not matched to a gene: 7. This CDR3 reads CASSQQTGLGYGYTF. The CDR3 DNA follows: TGTGCCAGCAGCCAACAGACAGGGTTGGGCTATGGCTACACCTTC. Drawing the rest from reference TRBV14 and TRBJ1-2, the complete variable domain is EAGVTQFPSHSVIEKGQTVTLRCDPISGHDNLYWYRRVMGKEIKFLLHFVKESKQDESGMPNNRFLAERTGGTYSTLKVQPAELEDSGVYFCASSQQTGLGYGYTFGSGTRLTVV.

This clone has only a few counts. The chain recombines TRBV6-1 with TRBJ1-2; D is perhaps TRBD1 (5 bases). The V and J ends lost 7 bases and 4 bases respectively, with 13 bases between them. The CDR3 covers 13 residues. CDR1 MNHNS and CDR2 SASEGT come from the germline V gene. CDR3 protein: CASIGDRSYGYTF. CDR3 nucleotide sequence: TGTGCCAGCATCGGAGACAGAAGCTATGGCTACACCTTC.

The chain has TRBV6-4 and TRBJ2-6; D is uncertain. The V end was cut by 3 bases, the J end by 0 bases, with 9 bases between. The germline V gene encodes CDR1 MRHNA and CDR2 SNTAGT. The CDR3 has 16 residues. Here the CDR3 DNA reads TGTGCCAGCAGTGAGACTGGTGGCTCTGGGGCCAACGTCCTGACTTTC. It encodes CASSETGGSGANVLTF.